Shown below are 25 T cell receptor beta chains from a single sample sequenced in a study of T cell changes during pregnancy in multiple sclerosis. Repertoires were generated with immunoSEQ multiplex PCR, while TCRdb's copy carries only in-frame clones and drops some. The sample records tens of thousands of clones, approximately 90% being singletons. Sequencing used peripheral blood, obtained after pregnancy. The receptors here all came from a female donor with multiple sclerosis, enrolled in a pregnancy study.

The chain employs TRBV19 and TRBJ1-5; tentatively, D is TRBD1 (6 bases). Germline lookup yields CDR1 LNHDA and CDR2 SQIVND (reference sequence). The CDR3 runs to 13 residues. Trimming cost V 4 bases and J 4 bases, with 8 bases left between them. CDR3 amino acids: CASSSQGNQPQHF. The CDR3 DNA is TGTGCCAGTAGTAGTCAGGGGAATCAGCCCCAGCATTTT.

The chain uses TRBV19 and TRBJ1-5; TRBD1 aligns across 9 bases. Germline V CDR1 and CDR2: LNHDA, SQIVND (reference sequence). The CDR3 loop spans 15 amino acids. V gave up 2 bases and J gave up 6 bases; unmatched junction bases: 5. The CDR3 DNA reads as TGTGCCAGTAGTATACGGGGACAGGGAGGTCAGCCCCAGCATTTT. Residues: CASSIRGQGGQPQHF.

The gene calls are TRBV19 and TRBJ2-7, with 14 bases lining up with TRBD2. CDR1 is LNHDA, CDR2 SQIVND, per germline (reference sequence). Trimming at V came to 6 bases and at J to 5 bases, leaving 6 bases not matched to a gene. The CDR3 contains 15 residues. The CDR3 reads CASRGTSGSIDEQYF. CDR3 nucleotides: TGTGCCAGTAGAGGGACTAGCGGGAGTATAGACGAGCAGTACTTC.

The V call is TRBV2, the J call TRBJ2-2; D is perhaps TRBD1 (5 bases). Germline V gives CDR1 SNHLY, CDR2 FYNNEI. There are 14 residues in the CDR3. Trimming pared 5 bases from V and 1 base from J, leaving 8 bases between. DNA of the CDR3: TGTGCCAGCAGTACCCAGGGGAACACCGGGGAGCTGTTTTTT. Its protein product is CASSTQGNTGELFF.

V gene TRBV6-1 combines with J gene TRBJ1-3; D not resolved. Germline CDR1 MNHNS, CDR2 SASEGT. The CDR3 has 16 residues. The V end was cut by 1 base, the J end by 0 bases, with 10 bases between. CDR3 coding DNA: TGTGCCAGCAGTGAAGAGGGAGCTTCCTCTGGAAACACCATATATTTT. Its protein is CASSEEGASSGNTIYF.

In its sample, this clone was seen a few times. The chain uses TRBV9 and TRBJ2-1; the match to TRBD1 covers 8 bases. This CDR3 comprises 20 residues. Germline V gene sequence: CDR1 SGDLS, CDR2 YYNGEE. The V segment lost 4 bases and the J segment 4 bases; nucleotides outside the gene matches: 22. CDR3 region: CASSTPMGVLYGDRYNEQFF. The CDR3 DNA reads as TGTGCCAGCAGCACCCCGATGGGAGTTCTCTATGGGGACAGGTACAATGAGCAGTTCTTC. Full variable domain (missing parts from reference TRBV9 and TRBJ2-1): DSGVTQTPKHLITATGQRVTLRCSPRSGDLSVYWYQQSLDQGLQFLIQYYNGEERAKGNILERFSAQQFPDLHSELNLSSLELGDSALYFCASSTPMGVLYGDRYNEQFFGPGTRLTVL.

The rearrangement uses TRBV10-3 and TRBJ2-7; possibly TRBD2 for D (6 bases). There are 13 residues in the CDR3. V lost 6 bases, J lost 6 bases, and 15 bases lay in between. CDR1 ENHRY and CDR2 SYGVKD come from the germline V gene. CDR3 residues: CAIRQVEGTEQYF. The CDR3 DNA reads as TGTGCCATCAGACAGGTGGAGGGAACCGAGCAGTACTTC.

V and J are TRBV28 and TRBJ2-1, with 7 bases that match TRBD2. The CDR3 runs to 13 residues. Germline values: CDR1 MDHEN, CDR2 SYDVKM. The trim removed 7 bases at V and 4 bases at J, leaving 4 bases unmatched. This CDR3 reads CASTSGGYNEQFF. Here the CDR3 DNA reads TGTGCCAGCACCTCCGGGGGGTACAATGAGCAGTTCTTC.

The J gene is TRBJ2-3, the V gene TRBV5-8; no definite D call. CDR3 length equals 10 residues. Germline V lookup: CDR1 SGHTS, CDR2 YDEGEE. V was shortened by 3 bases and J by 9 bases, with 5 bases between the two germline ends. The CDR3 here is CASSSITQYF. The CDR3, as DNA: TGTGCCAGCAGCTCTATCACGCAGTATTTT.

V usage is TRBV7-9 and J usage is TRBJ2-3, with D possibly being TRBD2 (7 bases). Germline CDR1 reads SEHNR; CDR2 reads FQNEAQ (reference sequence). V lost 4 bases and J lost 2, with 19 bases in between. The CDR3 contains 17 residues. The CDR3 spells CASSYPGGGGYTDTQYF. The CDR3 DNA sequence: TGTGCCAGCAGCTACCCTGGGGGGGGCGGGTACACAGATACGCAGTATTTT.

The CDR3 DNA reads TGTGCCAGCAGCTTAGGTCGGACTAGCGGGAACACCGGGGAGCTGTTTTTT. Its translation: CASSLGRTSGNTGELFF. The J gene is TRBJ2-2, the V gene TRBV11-2, with 10 bases identical to TRBD2. CDR3 length: 17 amino acids. V trimming: 1 base; J trimming: 1 base; junction bases outside the gene matches: 3. The germline V gene has CDR1 SGHAT and CDR2 FQNNGV.

This clone occurred once. The chain has TRBV5-6 and TRBJ2-2, with D possibly being TRBD1 (5 bases). The CDR3 contains 16 residues. V shed 0 bases and J shed 1 base, with 10 bases lying between them. CDR1 is SGHDT, CDR2 YYEEEE, per germline. CDR3 DNA sequence: TGTGCCAGCAGCTTGGCGTCAACAGGGAACACCGGGGAGCTGTTTTTT. Its protein is CASSLASTGNTGELFF. Combining the CDR3 with reference TRBV5-6 and TRBJ2-2 gives the whole variable domain DAGVTQSPTHLIKTRGQQVTLRCSPKSGHDTVSWYQQALGQGPQFIFQYYEEEERQRGNFPDRFSGHQFPNYSSELNVNALLLGDSALYLCASSLASTGNTGELFFGEGSRLTVL.

This chain joins TRBV2 and TRBJ2-2, with 12 bases matching TRBD1. The trim removed 6 bases at V and 7 bases at J, leaving 6 bases unmatched. The germline CDR1 and CDR2 sequences are SNHLY and FYNNEI. The CDR3 covers 15 residues. Here the CDR3 DNA reads TGTGCCAGCAGGGCGGGACAGGGGGCCGGCGGGGAGCTGTTTTTT. Translated, it gives CASRAGQGAGGELFF. Full variable domain (rest looked up from reference TRBV2 and TRBJ2-2): EPEVTQTPSHQVTQMGQEVILRCVPISNHLYFYWYRQILGQKVEFLVSFYNNEISEKSEIFDDQFSVERPDGSNFTLKIRSTKLEDSAMYFCASRAGQGAGGELFFGEGSRLTVL.

This CDR3 is CASSSGQTNTEAFF. The CDR3 coding sequence is TGTGCCAGCAGCTCGGGACAGACGAACACTGAAGCTTTCTTT. The rearrangement uses TRBV28 and TRBJ1-1, with TRBD1 matching 7 bases. J was trimmed by 1 base and V by 6 bases; bases with no gene match: 5. Germline V gene sequence: CDR1 MDHEN, CDR2 SYDVKM. The CDR3 loop spans 14 amino acids.

Comment on this clone: At one boundary the junction diverges from the germline segment, which might be a read error. The V and J genes are TRBV5-1 and TRBJ1-3; TRBD1 might be the D (6 bases). Per germline, CDR1 SGHRS and CDR2 YFSETQ. The CDR3 contains 15 residues. CDR3 residues: CASRLEGGRGNTIYF. CDR3 DNA sequence: TGCGCCAGCAGGTTGGAGGGGGGGCGCGGAAACACCATATATTTT.

The V gene is TRBV30, the J gene TRBJ1-4, with D possibly matching TRBD1 (5 bases). CDR3 length: 14 residues. Trimming removed 2 bases at V and 7 bases at J, with 14 bases between. Germline CDR1 is GTSNPN and CDR2 is SVGIG (reference sequence). CDR3 DNA: TGTGCCTGGAGTCCCGGACCTAGGGGTGAAAAACTGTTTTTT. Amino acids: CAWSPGPRGEKLFF.

The V and J genes are TRBV5-4 and TRBJ2-4; 8 positions match TRBD2. With V trimmed by 3 bases and J by 0 bases, 5 bases remained unmatched. The V gene's germline CDR1 is SGHNT and CDR2 YYREEE (reference sequence). There are 16 residues in the CDR3. CDR3 amino acids: CASSSTSVLAKNIQYF. CDR3 DNA sequence: TGTGCCAGCAGCTCGACTAGCGTTCTAGCCAAAAACATTCAGTACTTC.

V usage is TRBV27 and J usage is TRBJ2-5; TRBD2 matches 8 bases. The V gene's germline CDR1 is MNHEY and CDR2 SMNVEV (reference sequence). V shed 3 bases and J 3 bases; nucleotides not matched to a gene: 3. The CDR3 totals 14 residues. CDR3 sequence reads: CASSFSGGEETQYF. The CDR3 DNA follows: TGTGCCAGCAGTTTCTCGGGGGGGGAAGAGACCCAGTACTTC.

V and J are TRBV4-1 and TRBJ2-5; D perhaps matches TRBD2 (6 bases). The CDR3 totals 15 residues. The V end was cut by 0 bases, the J end by 7 bases, with 15 bases between. Per the germline V gene, CDR1 is MGHRA and CDR2 is YSYEKL. The CDR3 loop reads CASSQDVGREVTQYF. The CDR3 DNA reads TGCGCCAGCAGCCAAGATGTAGGCAGGGAGGTGACCCAGTACTTC.

As concerns this clone: Other nucleotide sequences from this sample produce the same CDR3. V and J are TRBV7-3 and TRBJ2-5; 9 bases are a match to TRBD2. The V and J ends lost 3 bases and 5 bases, in that order; junction bases with no gene match: 1. Looked up from germline, CDR1 is SGHTA and CDR2 is FQGTGA. The CDR3 loop spans 13 amino acids. The CDR3 nucleotides are TGTGCCAGCAGCTTGCGGGAGGGTGAGACCCAGTACTTC. It specifies CASSLREGETQYF. The full variable domain, its missing parts supplied by reference TRBV7-3 and TRBJ2-5, is GAGVSQTPSNKVTEKGKYVELRCDPISGHTALYWYRQSLGQGPEFLIYFQGTGAADDSGLPNDRFFAVRPEGSVSTLKIQRTERGDSAVYLCASSLREGETQYFGPGTRLLVL.

The chain combines TRBV4-1 with TRBJ2-5; 10 positions agree with TRBD1. V was pared by 0 bases and J by 2 bases, with 15 bases of the junction left unmatched. The V gene's germline CDR1 is MGHRA and CDR2 YSYEKL. CDR3 length: 20 amino acids. CDR3 coding DNA: TGCGCCAGCAGCCAAGAGAGAGTGGCGACGGGGACAGGGGAACAAGAGACCCAGTACTTC. Residues: CASSQERVATGTGEQETQYF.

This clone was seen only a few times. V and J are TRBV7-2 and TRBJ1-5; D is possibly TRBD1 (6 bases). Per the germline V gene, CDR1 is SGHTA and CDR2 is FQGNSA. Trimming took 2 bases from V and 4 from J, leaving 9 bases between them. CDR3 length: 14 amino acids. Here the CDR3 reads CASSLQRGNQPQHF. The CDR3 DNA is TGTGCCAGCAGCTTACAAAGGGGGAATCAGCCCCAGCATTTT.

The chain couples TRBV12-2 to TRBJ2-7; the table's D call, TRBD1, has no DNA check behind it. TRBV12-2 is described as a pseudogene. The CDR3 length is 14 residues. The DNA for the CDR3 is TGTGCAAGTCGCTTAATCCACACCTCCTACGAGCAGTACTTC. Translation gives CASRLIHTSYEQYF.

J is TRBJ1-5 and V is TRBV30, with D uncertain. Germline assignment: CDR1 GTSNPN and CDR2 SVGIG (reference sequence). V lost 6 bases to trimming and J lost 1 base, with 16 bases between them. The CDR3 spans 15 residues. The CDR3 DNA reads TGTGCCTGCTCAGCGGGCTCGGCGAGCAATCAGCCCCAGCATTTT. Translating it yields CACSAGSASNQPQHF.

The rearrangement joins TRBV7-8 to TRBJ1-5, with D possibly TRBD1 on 5 matching bases. CDR1 and CDR2 from the germline V gene are SGHVS and FQNEAQ. The CDR3 is 13 residues long. Trimming took off 0 bases at V and 6 bases at J, with 6 bases between the two ends. The CDR3 DNA follows: TGTGCCAGCAGCTTAGCGGGGGGTCAGCCCCAGCATTTT. This encodes CASSLAGGQPQHF. Supplemented by reference TRBV7-8 and TRBJ1-5, the full variable domain reads GAGVSQSPRYKVAKRGQDVALRCDPISGHVSLFWYQQALGQGPEFLTYFQNEAQLDKSGLPSDRFFAERPEGSVSTLKIQRTQQEDSAVYLCASSLAGGQPQHFGDGTRLSIL.